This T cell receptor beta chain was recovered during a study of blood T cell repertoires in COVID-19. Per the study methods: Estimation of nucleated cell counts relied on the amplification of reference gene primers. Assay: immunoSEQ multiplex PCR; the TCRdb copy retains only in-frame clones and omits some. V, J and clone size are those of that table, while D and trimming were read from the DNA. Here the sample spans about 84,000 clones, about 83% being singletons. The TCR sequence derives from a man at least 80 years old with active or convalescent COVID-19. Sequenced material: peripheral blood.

Written as DNA, the CDR3 is TGTGCCAGCAGTTACTCGAGGAACACTTATGGCTACACCTTC. Translated, it gives CASSYSRNTYGYTF. The chain recombines TRBV6-5 with TRBJ1-2; no definite D call. In germline, CDR1 is MNHEY, CDR2 SVGAGI. This CDR3 is 14 amino acids long. V lost 0 bases and J 5 bases, leaving 10 bases between the germline ends.